This record concerns one T cell receptor (beta chain) sequence. At one end, the junction sequence differs from germline, possibly due to a read error. This record comes from a study of human T cells and chemical hapten exposure. Study-level background: Mainly, slight library volume differences in the pool made TCR yields vary.

TCRdb fed the RACE reads into MiXCR, producing one record per CDR3 protein. The data show under 300,000 distinct CDR3 sequences, approximately 7.5% seen once. Time point here: pre-sensitization, week 0. As to treatment: therapeutic diphenylcyclopropenone sensitization with weekly scalp DPC. In every case, blood was obtained before the patch test was applied. Germline assignment: CDR1 SGHVS and CDR2 FNYEAQ. The length of the CDR3 is 13 residues. This material consisted of whole blood, taken in connection with sensitization to the hapten diphenylcyclopropenone (DPC). This TCR came from a man between 18 and 29 years old with alopecia areata. Some clones in this sample may be carry-over from other donors' samples. The rearrangement joins TRBV7-6 to TRBJ2-5, with 13 bases fitting TRBD2. The CDR3 region is CASSLGGLAGPAF. As DNA, the CDR3 is TGTGCCAGCAGCTTAGGGGGACTAGCGGGGCCGGCATTC.